A single T cell receptor (beta chain) is shown here with its context. What it binds is unknown. The authors drew about 9.9 milliliters of peripheral blood from each donor. Each sample gave at least 7 million isolated PBMCs. This sample is drawn from a study of blood T cells in healthy people across ages. Then a second PCR, running about 7 to 11 cycles, was carried out with a sample-barcoded 5' primer and a J-beta primer mix. Via MiXCR, TCRdb re-called the 5' RACE reads, giving one row per CDR3 protein. Of hundreds of thousands of distinct CDR3 sequences in the sample, 29% were seen once. Broader study findings: Calculation of diversity from one million T cells yielded estimates considered to be underestimates. Changes in expanded clonotypes were possibly confounded, as the CMV status of donors was unknown.

The germline V gene encodes CDR1 SGHRS and CDR2 YFSETQ. This CDR3 comprises 17 residues. V gave up 0 bases and J gave up 7 bases; unmatched junction bases: 13. This TCR derives from an elderly woman in good health. The chain joins TRBV5-1 to TRBJ2-7, with TRBD2 matching 10 bases. Sequencing input: blood. CDR3 bases: TGCGCCAGCAGCTTGGCTCCCACTAGCGGGAATTACAATGAGCAGTACTTC. As protein: CASSLAPTSGNYNEQYF.